This T cell receptor beta chain was found in a study of human T cells and chemical hapten exposure. Study overall: 2% DPC was applied to roughly 2 cm by roughly 2 cm of upper inner arm skin for sensitization. Diagnoses of alopecia areata, totalis or universalis occurred in mostly female patients. Overall study results and limits: Large CDR3 similarity clusters arose significantly more often from expanded TCRs than from controls.

Using its own MiXCR run on the RACE reads, TCRdb lists one record per CDR3 protein. The sample contains 300,000 to 350,000 distinct CDR3 sequences, around 7% of which appear only once. The CDR3 totals 14 residues. After removal of 2 bases from V and 8 bases from J, the junction contained 8 bases not matched to a gene. Per germline, CDR1 MNHEY and CDR2 SVGAGI. This clonotype was counted at least ten times. Its cognate antigen is unknown. Time point in this sample: patch test 1, 2 weeks after DPC sensitization. The treatment is: therapeutic diphenylcyclopropenone sensitization with weekly scalp DPC. Sequenced here: whole blood, sampled in connection with sensitization to the hapten diphenylcyclopropenone (DPC). This receptor was obtained from a woman aged 18-29 years with alopecia areata. Some clones in this sample may be carry-over from other donors' samples. The rearrangement links TRBV6-5 to TRBJ1-2, with TRBD1 matching over 7 bases. For the CDR3, the DNA is TGTGCCAGCAGTTACGGGCTACAGGGGCCCGGCTACACCTTC. Translating it yields CASSYGLQGPGYTF.